These T cell receptor beta chains were read from a single sample in a study of blood T cells in healthy people across ages. TCRdb reanalysed the 5' RACE reads using MiXCR and keeps one entry per CDR3 protein. In the table there are hundreds of thousands of distinct CDR3 sequences, around 45% of which are singletons. Sequenced sample: blood. These receptors came from a man aged 60 to 69 in good health. Both conserved end residues are part of each CDR3. The order of the fields is D gene, V gene, J gene, clone size, CDR3 DNA, CDR3 protein. The D gene is left open where the match is weak. Some rows mark clone size as missing; the rest say once, few, many or name a class of expanded clone.

D gene: TRBD2
V gene: TRBV20-1
J gene: TRBJ2-3
clone size: NA
CDR3 DNA: TGCAGTGCTAGAGGGGTAGCGGGGGGAAGCACAGATACGCAGTATTTT
CDR3 protein: CSARGVAGGSTDTQYF

D gene: TRBD2
V gene: TRBV4-3
J gene: TRBJ2-1
clone size: NA
CDR3 DNA: TGCGCCAGCAGCCAAGATTTATGGCGGGGGGAGATTGTCAATGAGCAGTTCTTC
CDR3 protein: CASSQDLWRGEIVNEQFF

D gene: NA
V gene: TRBV20-1
J gene: TRBJ1-6
clone size: NA
CDR3 DNA: TGCAGTACAGGACAGTATAATTCACCCCTCCACTTT
CDR3 protein: CSTGQYNSPLHF

D gene: NA
V gene: TRBV11-3
J gene: TRBJ2-7
clone size: NA
CDR3 DNA: TGTGTCAGCAGATCATCGGGCCTTCCACTCGAGCAGTACTTC
CDR3 protein: CVSRSSGLPLEQYF

D gene: TRBD1
V gene: TRBV2
J gene: TRBJ1-5
clone size: few
CDR3 DNA: TGTGCCAGCAGGGGCTTTGCGACAGGGGCCATCAAAAGAAGTCAGCCCCAGCATTTT
CDR3 protein: CASRGFATGAIKRSQPQHF

D gene: TRBD2
V gene: TRBV29-1
J gene: TRBJ2-1
clone size: NA
CDR3 DNA: TGCAGCGTCCAAAGCCCGGGACTAGCGGTTGCTGAGCAGTTCTTC
CDR3 protein: CSVQSPGLAVAEQFF

D gene: NA
V gene: TRBV30
J gene: TRBJ2-1
clone size: NA
CDR3 DNA: TGTGCCTGGAGTGTACTCTCATCGACCCGAGGTAGAAATGAGCAGTTCTTC
CDR3 protein: CAWSVLSSTRGRNEQFF

D gene: TRBD2
V gene: TRBV5-6
J gene: TRBJ2-4
clone size: few
CDR3 DNA: TGTGCCAGCAGCTTGGCCGGGGAGGGGTTAGCCAAAAACATTCAGTACTTC
CDR3 protein: CASSLAGEGLAKNIQYF

D gene: TRBD2
V gene: TRBV6-2/TRBV6-3
J gene: TRBJ2-7
clone size: NA
CDR3 DNA: TGTGCCAGCAGTATCACCGGGACTAGCGGGGGCTTCTACGAGCAGTACTTC
CDR3 protein: CASSITGTSGGFYEQYF

D gene: NA
V gene: TRBV5-1
J gene: TRBJ2-5
clone size: NA
CDR3 DNA: TGCGCCAGCAGCACGACCGGGGGGCGGGAAGAGACCCAGTACTTC
CDR3 protein: CASSTTGGREETQYF

D gene: NA
V gene: TRBV6-2/TRBV6-3
J gene: TRBJ2-7
clone size: NA
CDR3 DNA: TGTGCCAGTTACGGGGGGCCCTCCTGCGAGCAGTACTTC
CDR3 protein: CASYGGPSCEQYF

D gene: NA
V gene: TRBV5-1
J gene: TRBJ2-7
clone size: NA
CDR3 DNA: TGCGCCAGCAGCTTGGGGCTAGCGCCCCGGGAGCAGTACTTC
CDR3 protein: CASSLGLAPREQYF

D gene: NA
V gene: TRBV29-1
J gene: TRBJ1-2
clone size: NA
CDR3 DNA: TGCAGCGTTGGGGCGGCACCCCCGGTCCATGGCTACACCTTC
CDR3 protein: CSVGAAPPVHGYTF

D gene: NA
V gene: TRBV6-5
J gene: TRBJ2-7
clone size: NA
CDR3 DNA: TGTGCCAGCAGTTACGGCCCCCGAGGCTCCTACGAGCAGTACTTC
CDR3 protein: CASSYGPRGSYEQYF

D gene: NA
V gene: TRBV7-2
J gene: TRBJ1-4
clone size: NA
CDR3 DNA: TGTGCCAGCGGCCGAATAGGGGGGTCAACTAATGAAAAACTGTTTTTT
CDR3 protein: CASGRIGGSTNEKLFF

D gene: NA
V gene: TRBV12-3/TRBV12-4
J gene: TRBJ1-5
clone size: NA
CDR3 DNA: TGTGCCAGCAGTTTTATAGGAGGCAATCAGCCCCAGCATTTT
CDR3 protein: CASSFIGGNQPQHF

D gene: NA
V gene: TRBV4-1
J gene: TRBJ1-2
clone size: NA
CDR3 DNA: TGCGCCAGCAGCCAAGGGGTCGCTAACTATGGCTACACCTTC
CDR3 protein: CASSQGVANYGYTF

D gene: TRBD2
V gene: TRBV20-1
J gene: TRBJ2-3
clone size: NA
CDR3 DNA: TGCAGTGCCATCCCTAGCGGGGGCCCAGATACGCAGTATTTT
CDR3 protein: CSAIPSGGPDTQYF

D gene: NA
V gene: TRBV27
J gene: TRBJ2-7
clone size: few
CDR3 DNA: TGTGCCAGCAGTTTTCAAGCAGGGCCCTACGAGCAGTACTTC
CDR3 protein: CASSFQAGPYEQYF

D gene: TRBD1
V gene: TRBV20-1
J gene: TRBJ2-5
clone size: few
CDR3 DNA: TGCAGTGCGCATCCCGGGACAGGGGAAGAGACCCAGTACTTC
CDR3 protein: CSAHPGTGEETQYF

D gene: TRBD1
V gene: TRBV27
J gene: TRBJ1-2
clone size: NA
CDR3 DNA: TGTGCCAGCAGGCGAATGGGACAGGGTTATGGCTACACCTTC
CDR3 protein: CASRRMGQGYGYTF

D gene: TRBD2
V gene: TRBV5-1
J gene: TRBJ2-2
clone size: NA
CDR3 DNA: TGCGCCAGCAGCTTTAGTCTAGCGGGGGACACCGGGGAGCTGTTTTTT
CDR3 protein: CASSFSLAGDTGELFF

D gene: TRBD1
V gene: TRBV2
J gene: TRBJ1-5
clone size: NA
CDR3 DNA: TGTGCCAGCAGTGAACAGGGGGCGCAGGGACAGCCCCAGCATTTT
CDR3 protein: CASSEQGAQGQPQHF

D gene: NA
V gene: TRBV4-3
J gene: TRBJ2-5
clone size: NA
CDR3 DNA: TGCGCCAGCAGCCAAGATCTTCTGGTCCAAGAGACCCAGTACTTC
CDR3 protein: CASSQDLLVQETQYF

D gene: TRBD1
V gene: TRBV29-1
J gene: TRBJ2-1
clone size: NA
CDR3 DNA: TGCAGCGTTAAAGAGGGACAGGGGGCCCGCGCGTCGACTCAGTTCTTC
CDR3 protein: CSVKEGQGARASTQFF

D gene: NA
V gene: TRBV3-1
J gene: TRBJ2-6
clone size: NA
CDR3 DNA: TGTGCCAGCAGCCAAACCCCCAGCTCTGGGGCCAACGTCCTGACTTTC
CDR3 protein: CASSQTPSSGANVLTF

D gene: TRBD1
V gene: TRBV2
J gene: TRBJ1-5
clone size: NA
CDR3 DNA: TGTGCCTCCAAACCCGGACAGGGGGTGAATCAGCCCCAGCATTTT
CDR3 protein: CASKPGQGVNQPQHF

D gene: TRBD1
V gene: TRBV6-5
J gene: TRBJ2-7
clone size: NA
CDR3 DNA: TGTGCCAGCAGTTCACGGAATACCGGGACAGGGTCCTACGAGCAGTACTTC
CDR3 protein: CASSSRNTGTGSYEQYF

D gene: NA
V gene: TRBV27
J gene: TRBJ1-1
clone size: NA
CDR3 DNA: TGTGCCAGCAGTTTATGGGGATTGAACACTGAAGCTTTCTTT
CDR3 protein: CASSLWGLNTEAFF

D gene: NA
V gene: TRBV28
J gene: TRBJ2-7
clone size: few
CDR3 DNA: TGTGCCAGCAGTTTATGGCCCAGGCAAAGATCCTACGAGCAGTACTTC
CDR3 protein: CASSLWPRQRSYEQYF

D gene: TRBD1
V gene: TRBV9
J gene: TRBJ2-2
clone size: NA
CDR3 DNA: TGTGCCAGCAGCAAGGACAGGGGAGGAACCGGGGAGCTGTTTTTT
CDR3 protein: CASSKDRGGTGELFF

D gene: NA
V gene: TRBV10-1
J gene: TRBJ2-1
clone size: few
CDR3 DNA: TGCGCCAGCAGTGACAGGAAGACCAGCTCCTACAATGAGCAGTTCTTC
CDR3 protein: CASSDRKTSSYNEQFF

D gene: NA
V gene: TRBV5-1
J gene: TRBJ1-2
clone size: NA
CDR3 DNA: TGCGCCAGCAGCTTGGATGACAACTATGGCTACACCTTC
CDR3 protein: CASSLDDNYGYTF

D gene: NA
V gene: TRBV20-1
J gene: TRBJ2-6
clone size: NA
CDR3 DNA: TGCAGTGCTAGAAGGTCCACTGGGGCCAACGTCCTGACTTTC
CDR3 protein: CSARRSTGANVLTF

D gene: NA
V gene: TRBV11-3
J gene: TRBJ1-2
clone size: NA
CDR3 DNA: TGTGCCAGCAGCCTCTCAAGCCTGGGCGGCTACACCTTC
CDR3 protein: CASSLSSLGGYTF

D gene: NA
V gene: TRBV28
J gene: TRBJ2-5
clone size: NA
CDR3 DNA: TGTGCCAGCTATCCCGGGACGGCGGTTCTTATTCAAGAGACCCAGTACTTC
CDR3 protein: CASYPGTAVLIQETQYF

D gene: NA
V gene: TRBV28
J gene: TRBJ2-1
clone size: few
CDR3 DNA: TGTGCCAGCAGTGCCCAAGTTGGCTCCTACAATGAGCAGTTCTTC
CDR3 protein: CASSAQVGSYNEQFF

D gene: NA
V gene: TRBV20-1
J gene: TRBJ2-5
clone size: NA
CDR3 DNA: TGCAGTGCGCATCTCCTTAGGGTGGTTGAGACCCAGTACTTC
CDR3 protein: CSAHLLRVVETQYF

D gene: TRBD1
V gene: TRBV9
J gene: TRBJ2-7
clone size: NA
CDR3 DNA: TGTGCCAGCAGCCCCTGGGACAGGGAGGGCAATGAGCAGTACTTC
CDR3 protein: CASSPWDREGNEQYF

D gene: NA
V gene: TRBV7-2
J gene: TRBJ2-7
clone size: many
CDR3 DNA: TGTGCCAGCAGCGACCGGGGGCAGAGCTCCTACGAGCAGTACTTC
CDR3 protein: CASSDRGQSSYEQYF

D gene: TRBD1
V gene: TRBV12-3/TRBV12-4
J gene: TRBJ2-7
clone size: few
CDR3 DNA: TGTGCCAGCAGACCACAGGGGGCACGGGAGCAGTACTTC
CDR3 protein: CASRPQGAREQYF